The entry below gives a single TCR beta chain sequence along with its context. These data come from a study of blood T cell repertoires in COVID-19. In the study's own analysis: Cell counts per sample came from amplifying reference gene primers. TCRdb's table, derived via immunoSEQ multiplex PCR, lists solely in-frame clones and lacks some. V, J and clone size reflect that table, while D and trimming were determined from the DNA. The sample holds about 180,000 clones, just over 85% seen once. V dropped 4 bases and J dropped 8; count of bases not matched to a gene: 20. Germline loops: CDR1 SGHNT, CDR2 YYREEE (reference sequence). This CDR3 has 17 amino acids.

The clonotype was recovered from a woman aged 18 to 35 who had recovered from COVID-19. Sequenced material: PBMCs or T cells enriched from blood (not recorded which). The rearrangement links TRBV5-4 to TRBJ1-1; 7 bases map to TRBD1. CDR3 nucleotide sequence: TGTGCCAGCAGCCCACCCCGCGCCGGGACAGCCCTGGAGGAAGCTTTCTTT. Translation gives CASSPPRAGTALEEAFF.